The clone carrying this T cell receptor (beta chain) occurred a few times. TCRdb keeps only in-frame clones here, not all; method: immunoSEQ multiplex PCR. Here the sample spans around 16,000 clones, over 75% being singletons. This entry is derived from a study of graft-versus-host responses after intestinal transplantation. Study-level information: Tacrolimus plus steroids were given to all recipients for two to three years, preceded by anti-thymocyte globulin induction.

The V end was cut by 5 bases, the J end by 5 bases, with 21 bases between. CDR1 and CDR2 (germline): LNHNV, YYDKDF (reference sequence). The CDR3 has 16 residues. The source material was PBMCs, sampled approximately 15 weeks after intestinal transplant. This receptor was identified in a human patient who received an intestinal transplant, so some T cells may come from the graft donor. The V gene is TRBV15, the J gene TRBJ2-5; weak D call: TRBD1 (5 bases). CDR3 DNA sequence: TGTGCCACCAGCGACAGTCCCTGGCCGCCTCGGGAGACCCAGTACTTC. It is translated as CATSDSPWPPRETQYF.